Listed here are 3 T cell receptor beta chains from one sample, sequenced in a study of persistence of HIV-infected CD4 T cells. This nonspecific control used anti-CD3/anti-CD28 bead stimulation of CD4+ T cells. Sorting of responding CD4+ T cells relied on upregulated CD40 ligand together with CD69. Their antigens remain unidentified. Sequencing used immunoSEQ version 4 in survey mode. Sequencing was performed with immunoSEQ multiplex PCR; in TCRdb, only in-frame clones are kept and a portion is missing. Here the sample spans 43,000 or so clones, 70% to 90% being singletons. The material sequenced was CD4+ T cells sorted from PBMCs after 18-hour stimulation, taken from a patient who received antiretroviral therapy. Every receptor here comes from an adult man with HIV who was CMV-seropositive.

V and J are TRBV5-1 and TRBJ1-1, with TRBD1 matching over 7 bases. This CDR3 region has 13 residues. Looked up from germline, CDR1 is SGHRS and CDR2 is YFSETQ. The V and J ends lost 4 bases and 3 bases, in that order; junction bases with no gene match: 3. CDR3 nucleotide sequence: TGCGCCAGCAGCGACGGACAGGACACTGAAGCTTTCTTT. This sequence encodes CASSDGQDTEAFF. Full variable domain (rest looked up from reference TRBV5-1 and TRBJ1-1): KAGVTQTPRYLIKTRGQQVTLSCSPISGHRSVSWYQQTPGQGLQFLFEYFSETQRNKGNFPGRFSGRQFSNSRSEMNVSTLELGDSALYLCASSDGQDTEAFFGQGTRLTVV.

The chain uses TRBV7-3 and TRBJ2-1; 7 bases are a match to TRBD2. V lost 8 bases, J lost 5 bases, and 9 bases stayed unmatched. Germline CDR1 reads SGHTA; CDR2 reads FQGTGA. CDR3 length: 14 residues. The CDR3 sequence: CASGRYGGNNEQFF. The CDR3 region has the DNA TGTGCCAGCGGAAGGTACGGGGGGAACAATGAGCAGTTCTTC.

The chain combines TRBV7-2 with TRBJ1-6; 8 nucleotides line up with TRBD1. Germline lookup yields CDR1 SGHTA and CDR2 FQGNSA. The length of the CDR3 is 15 residues. Unmatched junction bases numbered 6, after V lost 1 base and J lost 10 bases. The CDR3 nucleotides read TGTGCCAGCAGCTTAGGCAGGGGGCCACAGTCACCCCTCCACTTT. Protein: CASSLGRGPQSPLHF.